Listed here are 24 T cell receptor beta chains from one sample, sequenced in a study of blood T cell repertoires in COVID-19. TCRdb's copy holds only in-frame clones and misses some; the assay was immunoSEQ multiplex PCR. Of approximately 170,000 clones in the sample, about 88% were seen once. The material sequenced was peripheral blood. Every receptor here comes from a man younger than 40 with acute or convalescent COVID-19.

The chain recombines TRBV6-5 with TRBJ1-1; D unresolved. Germline CDR1 is MNHEY and CDR2 is SVGAGI. CDR3 length: 12 amino acids. V was cut by 7 bases and J by 0 bases, with 6 bases left in between. The CDR3 loop reads CASTVLNTEAFF. The DNA for the CDR3 is TGTGCCAGCACAGTACTGAACACTGAAGCTTTCTTT.

This chain uses TRBV19 with TRBJ2-6, with a tentative D call TRBD1 (6 bases). Looked up from germline, CDR1 is LNHDA and CDR2 is SQIVND (reference sequence). This CDR3 is built from 18 residues. V was shortened by 3 bases and J by 2 bases, with 17 bases between the two germline ends. The CDR3 DNA reads as TGTGCCAGTAGTATTTTGTCAGGGGAAGGGCCTGGGGCCAACGTCCTGACTTTC. Amino acids: CASSILSGEGPGANVLTF.

The chain uses TRBV11-2 and TRBJ1-6; a weak D match, TRBD1 (5 bases). The V gene lost 1 base and the J gene lost 7 bases, with 8 bases spanning the gap. Germline V gene lookup returns CDR1 SGHAT and CDR2 FQNNGV. This CDR3 comprises 14 residues. The CDR3 sequence is CASSLASGNSPLHF. The CDR3 DNA reads as TGTGCCAGCAGCTTAGCCTCAGGGAATTCACCCCTCCACTTT.

The V gene is TRBV30, the J gene TRBJ2-5, with D perhaps matching TRBD2 (5 bases). This CDR3 region has 14 residues. Germline V lookup: CDR1 GTSNPN, CDR2 SVGIG (reference sequence). Trimming cost V 3 bases and J 2 bases, with 13 bases left between them. In DNA form, the CDR3 reads TGTGCCTGGAGGACCACCGGGATTCAAGAGACCCAGTACTTC. Translating it yields CAWRTTGIQETQYF.

This clone turned up a few times. The gene calls are TRBV18 and TRBJ1-4, with D possibly TRBD1 on 5 matching bases. Per germline, CDR1 KGHSH and CDR2 LQKENI. The CDR3 extends over 16 amino acids. The V gene lost 3 bases and the J gene lost 6 bases, with 17 bases spanning the gap. The CDR3 DNA follows: TGTGCCAGCTCACCCTACATCACAGGTCGCGATGAAAAACTGTTTTTT. Its protein is CASSPYITGRDEKLFF.

DNA of the CDR3: TGTGCCAGCACCGTAGGGGGGGGACTCCGGGAGACCCAGTACTTC. Its protein is CASTVGGGLRETQYF. V usage is TRBV7-2 and J usage is TRBJ2-5; a weak D match, TRBD2 (7 bases). Germline-derived CDR1 and CDR2 are SGHTA and FQGNSA. V lost 7 bases and J 5 bases, leaving 20 bases between the germline ends. The CDR3 loop spans 15 amino acids. Together with reference TRBV7-2 and TRBJ2-5, the CDR3 gives the full variable domain: GAGVSQSPSNKVTEKGKDVELRCDPISGHTALYWYRQSLGQGLEFLIYFQGNSAPDKSGLPSDRFSAERTGGSVSTLTIQRTQQEDSAVYLCASTVGGGLRETQYFGPGTRLLVL.

This chain joins TRBV6-5 and TRBJ2-6; no reliable D call. Trimming removed 4 bases from V and 0 bases from J, with 4 bases in between. Germline lookup yields CDR1 MNHEY and CDR2 SVGAGI. The CDR3 is made up of 14 amino acids. The CDR3 coding sequence is TGTGCCAGCAGTTTGAGCTCTGGGGCCAACGTCCTGACTTTC. This translates into CASSLSSGANVLTF.

The J gene is TRBJ2-1, the V gene TRBV5-1; D is possibly TRBD2 (5 bases). Germline V gene data show CDR1 as SGHRS and CDR2 as YFSETQ. V lost 1 base to trimming and J lost 10 bases, with 12 bases between them. The CDR3 is made up of 13 amino acids. The CDR3, as DNA: TGCGCCAGCAGCTTGCTCGTTGGCGGGGAGCAGTTCTTC. Its translation is CASSLLVGGEQFF.

The V call is TRBV7-9, the J call TRBJ2-7; 8 bases are a match to TRBD1. The J segment lost 5 bases and the V segment lost 3 bases, leaving 3 bases of the junction unmatched. The CDR3 runs 13 residues. Germline V gives CDR1 SEHNR, CDR2 FQNEAQ (reference sequence). CDR3 protein: CASSLRGQDEQYF. The CDR3 DNA is TGTGCCAGCAGCTTGAGGGGACAGGACGAGCAGTACTTC.

The gene calls are TRBV19 and TRBJ2-7; TRBD1 is a possible D gene (5 bases). The germline V and J ends were trimmed by 3 bases and 2 bases, with 14 bases remaining between them. This CDR3 has 15 residues. The germline gives CDR1 LNHDA, CDR2 SQIVND (reference sequence). In DNA form, the CDR3 reads TGTGCCAGTAGTATGATCCCGACAGAAACCTACGAGCAGTACTTC. Protein sequence: CASSMIPTETYEQYF.

The chain joins TRBV18 to TRBJ1-2, with 8 bases matching TRBD1. Germline V lookup: CDR1 KGHSH, CDR2 LQKENI. There are 16 residues in the CDR3. After removal of 0 bases from V and 3 bases from J, the junction contained 6 bases not matched to a gene. The chain's CDR3 is CASSPPGTGTYYGYTF. Written as DNA, the CDR3 is TGTGCCAGCTCACCACCGGGGACAGGAACTTACTATGGCTACACCTTC.

The chain joins TRBV7-2 to TRBJ1-6; tentative D call: TRBD1 (6 bases). The CDR3 consists of 14 residues. Deletions cut 5 bases from V and 7 bases from J, with 12 bases between. Germline-derived CDR1 and CDR2 are SGHTA and FQGNSA. CDR3 sequence reads: CASSTITGNSPLHF. The CDR3 DNA reads TGTGCCAGCAGCACCATCACAGGGAATTCACCCCTCCACTTT. Full variable domain (rest looked up from reference TRBV7-2 and TRBJ1-6): GAGVSQSPSNKVTEKGKDVELRCDPISGHTALYWYRQSLGQGLEFLIYFQGNSAPDKSGLPSDRFSAERTGGSVSTLTIQRTQQEDSAVYLCASSTITGNSPLHFGNGTRLTVT.

The chain carries TRBV28 and TRBJ1-2; TRBD1 might be the D (6 bases). CDR3 length: 11 residues. Between the trimmed V and J ends, which lost 6 bases and 6 bases, there was a span of 8 bases. The V gene's germline CDR1 is MDHEN and CDR2 SYDVKM. Here the CDR3 DNA reads TGTGCCAGCAGCTGGACAGATGGCTACACCTTC. Translating gives CASSWTDGYTF.

This clone occurred a few times. The CDR3 reads CASSLGRFREGDRGYTF. The CDR3 bases are TGTGCCAGCAGCTTGGGGCGGTTCAGGGAAGGTGATAGAGGCTACACCTTC. The chain links TRBV7-8 to TRBJ1-2; the D gene is possibly TRBD1 (5 bases). V was clipped by 3 bases and J by 8 bases, with 25 bases between them. Germline CDR1 is SGHVS and CDR2 is FQNEAQ. The length of the CDR3 is 17 residues.

The CDR3 sequence: CASSSGTARPNYGYTF. The CDR3 DNA reads as TGCGCCAGCAGCTCCGGGACAGCTCGACCTAACTATGGCTACACCTTC. This chain links TRBV5-1 with TRBJ1-2; 7 nucleotides line up with TRBD1. J gave up 0 bases and V 3 bases, and 8 bases lay outside the gene matches. This CDR3 is 16 amino acids long. Germline V gene lookup returns CDR1 SGHRS and CDR2 YFSETQ. The variable domain in full, with the rest retrieved from reference TRBV5-1 and TRBJ1-2, is KAGVTQTPRYLIKTRGQQVTLSCSPISGHRSVSWYQQTPGQGLQFLFEYFSETQRNKGNFPGRFSGRQFSNSRSEMNVSTLELGDSALYLCASSSGTARPNYGYTFGSGTRLTVV.

CDR3 in amino acids: CAWTRGGNQPQHF. As DNA, the CDR3 is TGTGCCTGGACGCGGGGGGGCAATCAGCCCCAGCATTTT. The J gene is TRBJ1-5, the V gene TRBV30; perhaps TRBD1 as D (5 bases). CDR3 length: 13 amino acids. V gave up 4 bases and J gave up 2 bases, with 9 bases separating them. Germline CDR1 and CDR2: GTSNPN and SVGIG (reference sequence).

The rearrangement joins TRBV28 to TRBJ1-1; D remains unclear. Germline values: CDR1 MDHEN, CDR2 SYDVKM. V was shortened by 4 bases and J by 6 bases, with 18 bases between the two germline ends. The CDR3 has 15 residues. The CDR3 sequence is CASSSQFATVSEAFF. The CDR3 nucleotides are TGTGCCAGCAGTTCCCAGTTCGCAACAGTCTCTGAAGCTTTCTTT. The variable domain in full, completed from reference TRBV28 and TRBJ1-1, reads DVKVTQSSRYLVKRTGEKVFLECVQDMDHENMFWYRQDPGLGLRLIYFSYDVKMKEKGDIPEGYSVSREKKERFSLILESASTNQTSMYLCASSSQFATVSEAFFGQGTRLTVV.

The chain links TRBV5-4 to TRBJ2-7, with a possible D match to TRBD2 (6 bases). The CDR3 contains 14 residues. The V gene's germline CDR1 is SGHNT and CDR2 YYREEE (reference sequence). V gave up 3 bases and J gave up 4 bases, with 14 bases separating them. CDR3 sequence (DNA): TGTGCCAGCAGCTCCGGGGGAGTGGTATACGAGCAGTACTTC. Residues: CASSSGGVVYEQYF.

The genes are TRBV6-1 and TRBJ1-2; 7 bases map to TRBD1. CDR1 and CDR2 (germline): MNHNS, SASEGT. The CDR3 contains 14 residues. Trimming cost V 8 bases and J 4 bases; bases outside gene matches: 10. The CDR3 region is CASDKPGQSYGYTF. Here the CDR3 DNA reads TGTGCCAGCGACAAACCGGGACAGAGCTATGGCTACACCTTC.

The chain carries TRBV15 and TRBJ2-2, with D possibly TRBD1 on 5 matching bases. The CDR3 contains 13 residues. The V end lost 4 bases, the J end lost 7 bases, and 10 bases lay between the germline ends. Per germline, CDR1 LNHNV and CDR2 YYDKDF (reference sequence). The CDR3 nucleotides are TGTGCCACCAGCACGATTACAGGCGGGGAGCTGTTTTTT. Translating gives CATSTITGGELFF.

This clone was seen a single time. The chain joins TRBV28 to TRBJ1-2, with TRBD1 matching 8 bases. The CDR3 runs 15 residues. Per germline, CDR1 MDHEN and CDR2 SYDVKM. V trimming: 8 bases; J trimming: 0 bases; junction bases outside the gene matches: 8. The DNA of the CDR3 is TGTGCCAGCGGTACAGAGACAGGGGCTAACTATGGCTACACCTTC. This sequence encodes CASGTETGANYGYTF.

The V call is TRBV29-1, the J call TRBJ2-7; D is possibly TRBD2 (6 bases). Trimming shortened V by 4 bases and J by 0 bases, and 13 bases separated the two germline ends. The germline V gene has CDR1 SQVTM and CDR2 ANQGSEA. The CDR3 runs 14 residues. The CDR3 nucleotides are TGCAGCGTTGCGGGGGTTTCGGACTCCTACGAGCAGTACTTC. This translates into CSVAGVSDSYEQYF.

The chain links TRBV5-1 to TRBJ2-3; 10 nucleotides line up with TRBD1. V shed 5 bases, J shed 1 base, and the junction held 4 bases outside the gene matches. There are 15 residues in the CDR3. The germline gives CDR1 SGHRS, CDR2 YFSETQ. This chain's CDR3 is CASRHDRGRTDTQYF. CDR3 DNA: TGCGCCAGCAGACACGACAGGGGGCGCACAGATACGCAGTATTTT. The full variable domain, in which reference TRBV5-1 and TRBJ2-3 provide the parts outside the CDR3, is KAGVTQTPRYLIKTRGQQVTLSCSPISGHRSVSWYQQTPGQGLQFLFEYFSETQRNKGNFPGRFSGRQFSNSRSEMNVSTLELGDSALYLCASRHDRGRTDTQYFGPGTRLTVL.

This clone showed up just once. The genes are TRBV19 and TRBJ2-3, with TRBD2 matching over 8 bases. The CDR3 totals 15 residues. Per germline, CDR1 LNHDA and CDR2 SQIVND (reference sequence). After removal of 7 bases from V and 1 base from J, the junction contained 7 bases not matched to a gene. CDR3 in amino acids: CASNRGGSGTDTQYF. CDR3 in DNA: TGTGCCAGTAATCGGGGGGGGTCGGGCACAGATACGCAGTATTTT.